The source of this T cell receptor (beta chain) is a study of molecular identifiers for immune sequencing clone quantification. Germline trimming cut 4 bases from V and 2 bases from J; bases unmatched to any gene: 4. Germline V gene sequence: CDR1 SGHDN, CDR2 FVKESK. There are 14 residues in the CDR3. The table lists this clonotype with many counts. As yet, its antigen is unknown. TCRdb reanalysed the PCR reads using MiXCR and keeps one entry per CDR3 protein. Found here are approximately 63,000 distinct CDR3 sequences, 15% to 20% of them singletons; the top ten hold more than 1.2%. Overall study findings and caveats: The study found clones above 20 RNA copies held over 97% of effector molecules and under 1% in naive cells.

The gene calls are TRBV14 and TRBJ2-7, with TRBD2 matching over 8 bases. Sequencing was carried out using naive CD8+ T cells from blood, with Jurkat cell RNA spiked in. Subset meaning: FACS-sorted CD8+CD4-CCR7+CD45RA+ naive T cells. The source is a human donor in good health. Some libraries in this study had Jurkat cell RNA spiked in. CDR3 sequence reads: CASSPSGGAYEQYF. The CDR3 DNA reads TGTGCCAGCAGCCCCTCGGGGGGGGCCTACGAGCAGTACTTC.